This record concerns one T cell receptor (beta chain) sequence. This clone came up a few times. Its antigen is unknown. Qualities for individual bases were not recorded, and no much larger clone is one base off. Library creation used the immunoSEQ multiplex PCR assay. A mixture of 60 forward primers for TCR Vbeta segments and 13 reverse primers for TCR Jbeta segments was used in the multiplex PCR. Amplification of the CDR3 region of rearranged TCR beta genes was performed with a multiplex PCR assay on genomic DNA. Amplified TCR beta libraries were sequenced as 87-base-pair reads on the Illumina HiSeq System. For the original study's pipeline: A later analysis counted some 80 million unique TCR beta chains across the 550 to 700 repertoires, and approximately 11 million of these chains were shared by at least two donors. To remove PCR and sequencing errors, raw reads were error-corrected and collapsed into unique sequences using a nearest-neighbor algorithm that merged closely related sequences. CDR3 sequences were aligned to IMGT reference sequences to assign V, D and J gene segments. For a sequence to be retained, at least a six-nucleotide match to both a V gene segment and a J gene segment was required. A rearrangement counted as productive if the CDR3 had no stop codons and remained in frame with V and J, and every other rearrangement counted as non-productive. CDR3 was defined according to IMGT convention as the region running from the second conserved V-encoded cysteine to the conserved J-encoded phenylalanine. In an earlier analysis of 587 of the donors, sequences lacking an unambiguous match to a single V gene segment were excluded. An earlier analysis of 500 to 700 of the donors classified V segments as functional when productive rearrangements were above 56.7% and as segregating when the standard deviation between donors was above 5%. A statistical classification framework was built to diagnose cytomegalovirus status from the catalog of TCR beta chain sequences. In a later analysis, V and J genes were assigned by comparing TCR nucleotide sequences against IMGT/GENE-DB human TR gene sequences. In a later analysis, CDR3 sequences and most-parsimonious VDJ recombination scenarios were assigned using the TCRdist pipeline. In a later analysis, each TCR beta chain was defined by its CDR3 amino acid sequence together with its V-gene family, and reads without a unique V-gene family were excluded. In a later analysis, 550 to 650 highly shared, low-generation-probability nucleotide sequences were removed to address suspected cross-contamination and a sequencing artifact. In a later analysis, a clonal expansion index was calculated for each public chain from normalized within-repertoire ranks of inferred template counts. In a later analysis, generation probabilities were computed using a VDJ recombination model fitted to out-of-frame rearrangements, and the results were checked against IGoR. In a later analysis, TCR-TCR, TCR-HLA and TCR-CMV co-occurrence was scored with hypergeometric tests, and a repertoire-size bias correction was applied to TCR pairs. To estimate false discovery rates, a later analysis permuted the HLA or CMV assignments 20 times. A later analysis grouped co-occurring TCRs with DBSCAN, adding TCRdist sequence similarity when clustering within HLA-allele-positive subsets. Repertoires with fewer than 30,000 or more than 120,000 public chains were left out of co-occurrence clustering, as were several repertoires with anomalous nucleotide sharing. As stored in TCRdb, this immuneACCESS dataset retains in-frame rearrangements with V and J assigned. A fraction of the clones does not appear; measured against another copy, unresolved V genes explain less than half of the discrepancy, and the remainder lacks a known reason. V and J calls and clone size are as listed in that table; D and trimming were resolved from the DNA. Present in this sample are roughly 200,000 clones, roughly 10% of which were seen just once. Of the sample, 1% to 1.5% falls within the top ten clones.

The cohort comprised fewer than 700 healthy bone marrow donors. At the time of sampling, every cohort member was nominally healthy, though immune exposures that went unrecorded were likely present. The donor tested CMV seropositive, placing the donor among the 290 or so seropositive members of the cohort. A peripheral blood sample was provided by each donor, and peripheral blood mononuclear cells were used for TCR beta sequencing. Genomic DNA was extracted from the blood cell samples with the Qiagen DNeasy Blood Extraction Kit. From the cysteine through the phenylalanine, the CDR3 covers 19 amino acids. Only the CDR3 DNA stays, 57 bases, in frame from base 1. V is clipped by 7 bases and J by 0 bases, and the sequence between their germline boundaries is 27 bases long. Taken from the germline V gene, the CDR1 and CDR2 loops are MGHRA and YSYEKL. This entry belongs to a study of cytomegalovirus exposure and HLA in healthy donors (dated by TCRdb to the late 2010s). As for the study more broadly: In an earlier analysis of some 550 of the donors, approximately 300 Gb of sequence data and roughly 100 million unique TCR beta sequences from roughly 180 million T cells were reported. High-throughput TCR immunosequencing, statistical association of individual TCRs with disease status, and machine learning were combined to predict cytomegalovirus infection status. The number of typed donors differed by locus: 629-630 for A, B, C, DRB1 and DQB1; 500 to 550 for DQA1; some 590 for DPA1; and some 470 for DPB1. Of the approximately 400 genotyped donors, approximately 80% were placed in the genetic ancestry cluster associated with self-reported Caucasian donors. Genome-wide SNP genotypes for about 65% of the 666 donors were used in a later genetic analysis, which treated that subset as a discovery cohort. Along with the approximately 650-subject first cohort, a separate validation cohort of over 90 different subjects was used. The aim of the study was to test whether cataloging public T cell receptors could identify signatures of past pathogen exposure. About 320 gigabases of sequencing data and tens of millions of unique TCR sequences were included in an early release covering around 600 HLA-typed donors. The study used immunosequencing to profile the T cell repertoires of approximately 640 subjects and linked those repertoires to cytomegalovirus serostatus. Class I and class II HLA loci were covered by the typing at four-digit resolution. A later analysis re-analyzed previously published TCR beta repertoires from 500 to 700 donors and added high-resolution HLA genotyping to study TCR occurrence patterns. On average, 235,054 unique TCR beta nucleotide sequences were sequenced per donor among roughly 430 genotyped donors of the cohort, with roughly 18% of those sequences being non-productive. To decide whether each TCR beta V gene segment behaved as functional or pseudogenic, an earlier analysis of some 600 of the donors relied on high-throughput TCR beta sequencing. Several DR-DQ haplotypes were handled as single units for association and clustering, since linkage in the cohort was strong. Donor age, sex, ethnicity and CMV serostatus were compiled alongside the repertoire data. Every discovery cohort repertoire had been produced on one sequencing platform. Rather than using new phenotypic data, the later analysis identified candidate immune exposures from TCR beta sequences and from how often those sequences occurred across donors.

On the study overall, not on this receptor specifically: In a later analysis, HLA-associated TCR beta chains showed more clonal expansion and lower generation probabilities than non-associated chains that were equally common. Because HLA typing was missing for some donors at each locus, association tests included only the typed subset. Most CMV-associated TCR beta chains appeared to be HLA-restricted in a later analysis, and the HLA associations seemed to be driven largely by CMV exposure. According to the authors, the approach could potentially be generalized to other disease states and immunological phenotypes. The classifier was reported to diagnose cytomegalovirus status with high specificity and sensitivity in both the original and validation cohorts. Because the 87-base-pair reads could not distinguish some IMGT-functional V segments, including TRBV6-2 and TRBV6-3, those segments were excluded. In vitro tests confirmed that a few of the cytomegalovirus-associated TCR beta chains recognize cytomegalovirus antigens. A later analysis associated some 17,000 TCR beta sequences with specific HLA alleles at a false discovery rate of 0.05. In an earlier analysis of 450 to 750 of the donors, most TCR beta V segments appeared in productive rearrangements about 87% or about 30% of the time, broadly matching IMGT annotations. A group of highly shared sequence variants was considered likely to be a technical artifact of the sequencing pipeline. A further reported finding was that TCR beta sequences accurately predicted the HLA-A and HLA-B alleles for most subjects in the first cohort. In a later genetic analysis, a missense DCLRE1C variant was associated with V-gene and J-gene trimming of TCR beta chains, and the association was replicated in an independent cohort. Because counts were too low, 15 or so rarely observed V segments, including chromosome 9 orphons, were excluded from the earlier analysis of several hundred of the donors. According to a later analysis, parvovirus B19, influenza, CMV and Epstein-Barr virus appeared linked to several top co-occurrence clusters. Compared with the roughly 710-donor mean, donors in an Asian-associated ancestry cluster had fewer N-insertions in productive TCRs, according to a later genetic analysis. When HLA alleles, especially DR and DQ, strongly co-occurred, attributing TCR associations to individual alleles was difficult. For the cohort, immune exposure information was limited to CMV serostatus. Correlated functional status among segregating V segments might reflect linkage disequilibrium, but an unknown experimental factor could not be ruled out. Most TCR sequences were seen in very few donors, while some public TCRs were found in many individuals. A total of some 180 TCR beta chains were listed by the study as associated with cytomegalovirus. Presence/absence analyses assumed roughly uniform sequencing depth across donors, an assumption that may not hold. The cohort was sequenced for TCR beta chains only, and without alpha or paired-chain data the features that could be detected were limited. In a later analysis, the rate of TCR association differed among HLA loci, with DRB1 alleles having the most associated TCRs and HLA-C alleles having the fewest.

This receptor chain uses TRBV4-1 and TRBJ1-2; TRBD1 is perhaps the D gene, given 5 matching bases. The sequence was obtained from a woman in her 30s in good health and CMV-seropositive. The sequencing sample was made of PBMCs. The nucleotides are TGCGCCAGCACCTCAAGGTCCCGCGCAGGGATCCTCGCTAACTATGGCTACACCTTC. Its product reads: CASTSRSRAGILANYGYTF.